The 30 T cell receptor beta chains presented below share a single source sample, sequenced in a study of CD8 T cells in ankylosing spondylitis. Antigens for these TCRs are unknown. Study-level results: Characteristic, it appeared, of ankylosing spondylitis blood was a TCR beta motif of eight or nine highly homologous variants.

In TCRdb, the 5' RACE reads were re-called with MiXCR into one record per CDR3 protein. The data show around 490,000 distinct CDR3 sequences, approximately 5% seen once. Sequences were obtained from blood, either unsorted or a sorted T cell fraction (not recorded which). The receptors originated from a male donor with ankylosing spondylitis.

This clonotype occurred many times. CDR3 sequence: CSVARDRSTDTQYF. DNA for the CDR3: TGCAGCGTGGCCCGGGACCGAAGCACAGATACGCAGTATTTT. The J gene is TRBJ2-3, the V gene TRBV29-1, with D possibly being TRBD1 or TRBD2 (5 bases each). CDR1 and CDR2 from the germline V gene are SQVTM and ANQGSEA. The V gene lost 6 bases and the J gene lost 0 bases, with 13 bases spanning the gap. CDR3 size: 14 residues.

This clonotype was counted at least ten times. The chain uses TRBV7-2 and TRBJ1-2; TRBD1 agrees at 7 bases. The CDR3 is 14 residues long. Germline trimming cut 5 bases from V and 6 bases from J; bases unmatched to any gene: 9. Germline lookup yields CDR1 SGHTA and CDR2 FQGNSA. CDR3 sequence reads: CASSRDRVYNGYTF. CDR3 nucleotide sequence: TGTGCCAGCAGCAGAGACAGGGTGTACAATGGCTACACCTTC.

The CDR3 DNA reads as TGTGCCAGCAGGGGGACAGCTGGGGCCAACGTCCTGACTTTC. Translating it yields CASRGTAGANVLTF. The chain has TRBV2 and TRBJ2-6; the match to TRBD1 covers 7 bases. Looked up from germline, CDR1 is SNHLY and CDR2 is FYNNEI. V lost 6 bases to trimming and J lost 2 bases; unmatched junction nucleotides: 1. This CDR3 has 14 residues. The whole variable domain, remainder taken from reference TRBV2 and TRBJ2-6, is EPEVTQTPSHQVTQMGQEVILRCVPISNHLYFYWYRQILGQKVEFLVSFYNNEISEKSEIFDDQFSVERPDGSNFTLKIRSTKLEDSAMYFCASRGTAGANVLTFGAGSRLTVL.

Many counts were recorded for this clonotype. This sequence joins TRBV29-1 and TRBJ1-1, with 7 bases that match TRBD1. Germline V gene data show CDR1 as SQVTM and CDR2 as ANQGSEA. This CDR3 has 14 residues. With V trimmed by 4 bases and J by 0 bases, 5 bases remained unmatched. CDR3 bases: TGCAGCGTTGGACAGGGAGCATTGAACACTGAAGCTTTCTTT. Residues: CSVGQGALNTEAFF.

Regarding this clonotype: The junction differs from germline at one of its ends, possibly a read error. V gene TRBV12-3 or TRBV12-4 combines with J gene TRBJ1-3, with D possibly being TRBD1 (6 bases). The CDR3 is 19 amino acids. The CDR3 region has the DNA TGTGCCTGCAGTTTTGACAGGATCTCAACAATATACTCTGGAAACACCATATATTTT. Its protein is CACSFDRISTIYSGNTIYF.

This clonotype has a count of ten or more. This chain connects TRBV6-6 to TRBJ1-1; 8 nucleotides line up with TRBD1. V lost 3 bases, J lost 5 bases, and 8 bases stayed unmatched. The CDR3 runs 15 residues. Germline V lookup: CDR1 MNHNY, CDR2 SVGAGI (reference sequence). The DNA of the CDR3 is TGTGCCAGCAGTTATCTTCCACAGGGGGGGACTGAAGCTTTCTTT. This sequence encodes CASSYLPQGGTEAFF.

This clonotype was found many times. V and J are TRBV6-5 and TRBJ1-1, with no clear D. Germline V gives CDR1 MNHEY, CDR2 SVGAGI. This CDR3 is built from 16 residues. V gave up 4 bases and J gave up 3 bases, with 18 bases separating them. CDR3 region: CASSLTPGPTHTEAFF. The CDR3 DNA sequence: TGTGCCAGCAGTTTAACTCCGGGCCCGACGCACACTGAAGCTTTCTTT.

This clonotype has ten or more counts. V and J are TRBV7-2 and TRBJ2-7, with 7 bases that match TRBD2. CDR3 length equals 14 residues. V gave up 5 bases and J gave up 2 bases; unmatched junction bases: 6. The germline CDR1 and CDR2 sequences are SGHTA and FQGNSA. CDR3 sequence (DNA): TGTGCCAGCAGCACCGGGACTACGACCTACGAGCAGTACTTC. As protein: CASSTGTTTYEQYF. Using reference TRBV7-2 and TRBJ2-7 for the parts outside the CDR3, the full variable domain is GAGVSQSPSNKVTEKGKDVELRCDPISGHTALYWYRQSLGQGLEFLIYFQGNSAPDKSGLPSDRFSAERTGGSVSTLTIQRTQQEDSAVYLCASSTGTTTYEQYFGPGTRLTVT.

This clonotype showed up many times. The chain carries TRBV20-1 and TRBJ2-7, with D perhaps matching TRBD1 (5 bases). This CDR3 contains 14 residues. Per the germline V gene, CDR1 is DFQATT and CDR2 is SNEGSKA (reference sequence). Between the trimmed V and J ends, which lost 3 bases and 2 bases, there was a span of 14 bases. The CDR3 bases are TGCAGTGCTAGGGACCGGACAAGACCCTACGAGCAGTACTTC. Encoded protein: CSARDRTRPYEQYF.

This clonotype has ten or more counts. The J gene is TRBJ2-7, the V gene TRBV20-1, with 10 bases fitting TRBD1. The J segment lost 3 bases and the V segment lost 6 bases, leaving 5 bases of the junction unmatched. Germline V gene sequence: CDR1 DFQATT, CDR2 SNEGSKA (reference sequence). The CDR3 covers 13 residues. CDR3 nucleotides: TGCAGTGCGAGACAGGGGGCACACTACGAGCAGTACTTC. Amino acid sequence: CSARQGAHYEQYF.

This clonotype has ten or more counts. The chain carries TRBV7-8 and TRBJ2-6; D remains unclear. The CDR3 consists of 16 residues. Trimming shortened V by 4 bases and J by 0 bases, and 10 bases separated the two germline ends. Germline V CDR1 and CDR2: SGHVS, FQNEAQ. CDR3 coding DNA: TGTGCCAGCAGCTCACGAGTGGGCTCTGGGGCCAACGTCCTGACTTTC. Its protein is CASSSRVGSGANVLTF.

This clonotype was observed many times. This rearrangement joins TRBV6-1 to TRBJ2-2; the match to TRBD1 covers 7 bases. V dropped 7 bases and J dropped 4; count of bases not matched to a gene: 12. CDR1 and CDR2 (germline): MNHNS, SASEGT. This CDR3 is built from 16 residues. DNA for the CDR3: TGTGCCAGCACCCTAACTGGGGACAGACTCACCGGGGAGCTGTTTTTT. Its protein product is CASTLTGDRLTGELFF.

This sequence joins TRBV20-1 and TRBJ1-1; D remains ambiguous. The CDR3 has 12 residues. V shed 2 bases and J shed 4 bases, with 8 bases lying between them. The germline V gene has CDR1 DFQATT and CDR2 SNEGSKA (reference sequence). CDR3 in DNA: TGCAGTGCTAGAAAGAAGGGCACTGAAGCTTTCTTT. Protein product: CSARKKGTEAFF.

This clonotype was observed at least ten times. This chain connects TRBV29-1 to TRBJ2-7, with a possible D match to TRBD2 (6 bases). The length of the CDR3 is 12 residues. The V and J ends lost 6 bases and 2 bases respectively, with 11 bases between them. CDR1 and CDR2 (germline): SQVTM, ANQGSEA. The CDR3 loop reads CSVGGVAYEQYF. CDR3 bases: TGCAGCGTCGGAGGGGTGGCCTACGAGCAGTACTTC.

In its sample, this clonotype was seen many times. The J gene is TRBJ2-2, the V gene TRBV5-1; D unclear. The V and J ends lost 4 bases and 0 bases respectively, with 10 bases between them. There are 15 residues in the CDR3. Germline loops: CDR1 SGHRS, CDR2 YFSETQ. The chain's CDR3 is CASSGSAANTGELFF. The CDR3 bases are TGCGCCAGCAGCGGCTCCGCCGCGAACACCGGGGAGCTGTTTTTT. Full variable domain (rest looked up from reference TRBV5-1 and TRBJ2-2): KAGVTQTPRYLIKTRGQQVTLSCSPISGHRSVSWYQQTPGQGLQFLFEYFSETQRNKGNFPGRFSGRQFSNSRSEMNVSTLELGDSALYLCASSGSAANTGELFFGEGSRLTVL.

This clonotype showed up many times. In DNA, the CDR3 is TGTGCCAGCACCATGGGCGCGAATGAAAAACTGTTTTTT. Its translation is CASTMGANEKLFF. The chain combines TRBV12-3 or TRBV12-4 with TRBJ1-4; D gene uncertain. The CDR3 runs to 13 residues. Trimming removed 7 bases from V and 5 bases from J, with 11 bases in between.

This clonotype occurred many times. The chain joins TRBV6-1 to TRBJ2-2; TRBD2 matches at 8 bases. From germline, CDR1 is MNHNS and CDR2 SASEGT. This CDR3 contains 15 residues. J lost 4 bases, V lost 7 bases, and 8 bases had no gene match. CDR3 bases: TGTGCCAGCAACCGCGGGGGGTTTTTCACCGGGGAGCTGTTTTTT. It encodes CASNRGGFFTGELFF.

This clonotype was counted ten times or more. This sequence joins TRBV20-1 and TRBJ1-5, with a possible D match to TRBD1 (5 bases). Germline CDR1 DFQATT, CDR2 SNEGSKA (reference sequence). The CDR3 is made up of 15 amino acids. The V gene lost 1 base and the J gene lost 0 bases, with 10 bases spanning the gap. CDR3 in amino acids: CSARGQYHSNQPQHF. Here the CDR3 DNA reads TGCAGTGCTAGAGGACAGTACCATAGCAATCAGCCCCAGCATTTT.

This clonotype was detected many times. The genes are TRBV12-3 or TRBV12-4 and TRBJ2-5; 7 bases agree with TRBD1. The length of the CDR3 is 17 residues. V lost 5 bases and J lost 7; bases outside the gene matches: 19. The DNA for the CDR3 is TGTGCCAGCAGTCTCGGAACCGGGACAGTCTCCTCGGGGACCCAGTACTTC. It codes for CASSLGTGTVSSGTQYF.

This clonotype was counted many times. The rearrangement uses TRBV12-3 or TRBV12-4 and TRBJ1-1; D ambiguous. This CDR3 spans 13 amino acids. V lost 7 bases and J 5 bases, leaving 14 bases between the germline ends. CDR3 DNA sequence: TGTGCCAGCACCAACCCCCTGGAAACTGAAGCTTTCTTT. Protein: CASTNPLETEAFF.

This clonotype was detected only a few times. The CDR3 DNA reads as TGCAGTGCCCCCAGCCCCTACGAGCAGTACTTC. It codes for CSAPSPYEQYF. The chain recombines TRBV20-1 with TRBJ2-7; D is uncertain. The CDR3 sequence is 11 residues long. CDR1 and CDR2 (germline): DFQATT, SNEGSKA (reference sequence). V was pared by 6 bases and J by 2 bases, with 8 bases between.

Ten or more counts support this clonotype. This chain connects TRBV4-3 to TRBJ2-3, with D perhaps given as TRBD1 or TRBD2 (5 bases each). Looked up from germline, CDR1 is LGHNA and CDR2 is YSLEER. The V gene lost 0 bases and the J gene lost 1 base, with 11 bases spanning the gap. The CDR3 sequence is 16 residues long. This CDR3 reads CASSQDLGVGTDTQYF. In DNA, the CDR3 is TGCGCCAGCAGCCAAGATTTGGGGGTCGGCACAGATACGCAGTATTTT.

There are many counts of this clonotype. V and J are TRBV5-1 and TRBJ1-1; tentative D call: TRBD1 (6 bases). CDR1 and CDR2 from the germline V gene are SGHRS and YFSETQ. The length of the CDR3 is 15 residues. With 4 bases removed from V and 1 base from J, the gap between germline ends came to 14 bases. The CDR3 here is CASSGYRDKNTEAFF. The CDR3 nucleotides read TGCGCCAGCAGCGGGTACCGGGACAAGAACACTGAAGCTTTCTTT.

The chain carries TRBV3-1 and TRBJ1-6; 10 nucleotides align to TRBD1. CDR1 and CDR2 (germline): LGHDT, YNNKEL (reference sequence). The V gene end was trimmed by 3 bases and the J gene end by 8 bases; junction bases not matched to a gene: 7. The CDR3 is 16 amino acids. The chain's CDR3 is CASSQVSGTGDSPLHF. In DNA, the CDR3 is TGTGCCAGCAGCCAGGTCTCCGGGACAGGGGATTCACCCCTCCACTTT.

The chain uses TRBV11-2 and TRBJ2-1, with D tentatively TRBD2 (7 bases). Between the trimmed V and J ends, which lost 7 bases and 10 bases, there was a span of 23 bases. Germline CDR1 is SGHAT and CDR2 is FQNNGV. CDR3 size: 15 residues. The CDR3 nucleotides read TGTGCCAGCACCCAAGATCGGCAGGGGAGGGGGGAGCAGTTCTTC. It is translated as CASTQDRQGRGEQFF.

The chain links TRBV6-5 to TRBJ1-1; 7 bases map to TRBD1. The V gene end was trimmed by 4 bases and the J gene end by 3 bases; junction bases not matched to a gene: 17. Germline CDR1 reads MNHEY; CDR2 reads SVGAGI. The CDR3 is made up of 18 amino acids. CDR3 protein: CASSWIGGEGAGYTEAFF. CDR3 bases: TGTGCCAGCAGTTGGATAGGGGGAGAGGGGGCTGGTTACACTGAAGCTTTCTTT.

This clonotype came up many times. The CDR3 DNA sequence: TGTGCCAGCAGCCTACCGGGACGGCGACTAGCGGGGATCAAGAATGAGCAGTTCTTC. Its translation: CASSLPGRRLAGIKNEQFF. The chain carries TRBV7-8 and TRBJ2-1, with 11 positions matching TRBD2. This CDR3 has 19 residues. Trimming cost V 5 bases and J 7 bases; bases outside gene matches: 19. Germline CDR1 reads SGHVS; CDR2 reads FQNEAQ.

This clonotype was observed many times. The chain recombines TRBV4-2 with TRBJ2-2; TRBD2 might be the D (6 bases). Per the germline V gene, CDR1 is LGHNA and CDR2 is YNFKEQ. Trimming pared 1 base from V and 4 bases from J, leaving 16 bases between. The CDR3 runs 17 residues. The CDR3: CASSQVVGGPGTGELFF. In DNA form, the CDR3 reads TGTGCCAGCAGCCAAGTGGTAGGAGGGCCGGGCACCGGGGAGCTGTTTTTT.

The J gene is TRBJ1-2, the V gene TRBV2; tentatively, D is TRBD1 (6 bases). CDR1 is SNHLY and CDR2 is FYNNEI in the germline V gene. The V end was cut by 4 bases, the J end by 2 bases, with 11 bases between. The CDR3 contains 14 residues. The DNA of the CDR3 is TGTGCCAGCAGTGTTCGGACAGAAAACTATGGCTACACCTTC. Translated: CASSVRTENYGYTF.

In its sample, this clonotype was seen many times. V gene TRBV20-1 combines with J gene TRBJ2-1, with 12 bases identical to TRBD2. The junction had 3 bases not matched to a gene; V was cut back by 3 bases and J by 6 bases. The CDR3 runs to 14 residues. Germline CDR1 and CDR2: DFQATT and SNEGSKA (reference sequence). CDR3 amino acids: CSARLLAGGNEQFF. The DNA of the CDR3 is TGCAGTGCTAGGCTACTAGCGGGAGGCAATGAGCAGTTCTTC.